Described below is a single T cell receptor beta chain sequence and its context. The specificity of this receptor is unknown. Base qualities were left out, and no much larger clone turns up one base away. Based on the germline V gene, the CDR1 and CDR2 sequences are SGHDT and YYEEEE. Including the terminal cysteine and phenylalanine, the CDR3 comprises 16 residues. Only the CDR3 part of the read is kept: 48 bases, read in frame from the first base. Relative to germline, V is missing 3 bases and J is missing 1 base, with 9 bases of the junction outside any gene match. Receptors were amplified or captured by RT-PCR. The data were produced on an Illumina HiSeq 2500. TCRdb ran its own pipeline on the public reads, namely fastp trimming at Q25 and MiXCR clone calling, and kept in-frame beta chains. Identical CDR3 protein sequences are pooled into one entry, listed with their most common genes and DNA. The sample table shows around 3,000 distinct CDR3 sequences, and about 84% are seen once. The biggest ten clones account for under 3% of the sample.

The entry originates in a study of yellow fever vaccine responses in identical twins (dated by TCRdb to the late 2010s). With regard to the full study: Focusing on identical twins, the study followed the T cell clones that responded to the vaccine, and did so with precision. Beyond this particular receptor, the publication reports: The authors reported that the T cell response to vaccination in identical twins appeared partly convergent and partly personalized.

Sequencing was performed on T cells from blood (PBMCs), unsorted or a sorted subset (not recorded which), taken before or after yellow fever vaccination (not recorded which). The sequence is built from TRBV5-6 and TRBJ1-2, and TRBD1 aligns with 7 junction nucleotides. This clonotype was obtained from a woman aged 18-30 years who received the yellow fever vaccine. Donor details come from another sample of the same person, matched by shared clones. Read as DNA, the sequence is TGTGCCAGCAGCTCACGGCGGCAGGGGGGTAACTATGGCTACACCTTC. The resulting protein is CASSSRRQGGNYGYTF.